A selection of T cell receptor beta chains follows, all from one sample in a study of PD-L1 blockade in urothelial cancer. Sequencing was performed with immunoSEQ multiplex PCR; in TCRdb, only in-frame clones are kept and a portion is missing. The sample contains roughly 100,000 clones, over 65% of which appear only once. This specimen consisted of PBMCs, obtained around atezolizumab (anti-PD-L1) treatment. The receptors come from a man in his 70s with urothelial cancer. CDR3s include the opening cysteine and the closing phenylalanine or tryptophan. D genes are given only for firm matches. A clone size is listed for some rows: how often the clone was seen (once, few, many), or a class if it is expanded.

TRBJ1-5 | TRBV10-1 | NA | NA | TGCGCCAGCAGAGATACAGGGAAGCCCCAGCATTTT | CASRDTGKPQHF
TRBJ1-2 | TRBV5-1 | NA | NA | TGCGCCAGCAGCTCGGGAAGGTCCGGGGGCTACACCTTC | CASSSGRSGGYTF
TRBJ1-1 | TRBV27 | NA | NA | TGTGCCAGCAGTTTTTCCGTTTGGGCGCGCGACACTGAAGCTTTCTTT | CASSFSVWARDTEAFF
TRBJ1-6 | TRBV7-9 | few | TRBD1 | TGTGCCAGCAGCTCCCCCAAGGGGGCCCCATTCGGGTCACCCCTCCACTTT | CASSSPKGAPFGSPLHF
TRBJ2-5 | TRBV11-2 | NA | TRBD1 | TGTGCCAGCAGCCGGGGACAGCCCGAAGAGACCCAGTACTTC | CASSRGQPEETQYF
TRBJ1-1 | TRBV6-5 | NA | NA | TGTGCCAGCAGTTACTCAGGGGCAGGAGACCACACTGAAGCTTTCTTT | CASSYSGAGDHTEAFF
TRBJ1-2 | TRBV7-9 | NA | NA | TGTGCCAGCAGCTCGGCGGGCGGGGAACGGGCACATGGCTACACCTTC | CASSSAGGERAHGYTF
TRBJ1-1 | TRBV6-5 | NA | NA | TGTGCCAGCATAAGCGACGGCAACACTGAAGCTTTCTTT | CASISDGNTEAFF
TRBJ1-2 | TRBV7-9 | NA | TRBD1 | TGTGCCAGCAGCTTAGGGGCAGGGGGTCATGGCTACACCTTC | CASSLGAGGHGYTF
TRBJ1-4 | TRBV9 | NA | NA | TGTGCCAGCAGCGTAGGAGGTCGCGAGGGCGAAAAACTGTTTTTT | CASSVGGREGEKLFF
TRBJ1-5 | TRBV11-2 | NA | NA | TGTGCCAGCAGCTTAGGGGCGGGGGGCCGTCAGCCCCAGCATTTT | CASSLGAGGRQPQHF
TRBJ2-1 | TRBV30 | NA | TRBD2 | TGTGCCTGGGCCCTAGCGGGCCGGTGGGATGAGCAGTTCTTC | CAWALAGRWDEQFF
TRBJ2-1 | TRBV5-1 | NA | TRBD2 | TGCGCCAGCAGCTCCTTGACTAGCGGGAAGGGCAATGAGCAGTTCTTC | CASSSLTSGKGNEQFF
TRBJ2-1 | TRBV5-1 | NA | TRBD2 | TGCGCCAGCAGTCGTAATAGCGGGGGGCTTTTCAATGAGCAGTTCTTC | CASSRNSGGLFNEQFF
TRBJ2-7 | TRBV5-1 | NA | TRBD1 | TGCGCCAGCAGCTTTAATATGGACAGGGGGACCCACCTCTACGAGCAGTACTTC | CASSFNMDRGTHLYEQYF
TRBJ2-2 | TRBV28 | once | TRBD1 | TGTGCCAGCAGTTTTATGGGCCAGGGGGCAAGAACCGGGGAGCTGTTTTTT | CASSFMGQGARTGELFF
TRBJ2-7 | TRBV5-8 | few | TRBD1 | TGTGCCAGCAGCTTCCTGAGGGGGCGCTACGAGCAGTACTTC | CASSFLRGRYEQYF
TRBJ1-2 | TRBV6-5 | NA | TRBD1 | TGTGCCAGCAGTTCTGACAGGGAGGTGCATGGCTACACCTTC | CASSSDREVHGYTF
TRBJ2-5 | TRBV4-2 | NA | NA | TGTGCCAGCAGCCAATGGGGCGAGACCCAGTACTTC | CASSQWGETQYF
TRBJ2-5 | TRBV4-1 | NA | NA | TGCGCCAGCAGCCAAGTCGGGGGTAGACTCGAGACCCAGTACTTC | CASSQVGGRLETQYF
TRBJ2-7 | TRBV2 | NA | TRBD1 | TGTGCCAGCACTCCGGGACAGGGTATCTACGAGCAGTACTTC | CASTPGQGIYEQYF
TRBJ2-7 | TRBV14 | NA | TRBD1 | TGTGCCAGCAGCCCCAGACAGGGGGAAGGCCTGGTAGACGAGCAGTACTTC | CASSPRQGEGLVDEQYF
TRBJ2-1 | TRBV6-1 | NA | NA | TGTGCCAGCAGTTCCCGGACAGAAGGGGAGCAGTTCTTC | CASSSRTEGEQFF
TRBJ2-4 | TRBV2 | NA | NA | TGTGCCAGCAGTGAAGCGAGGAGCCTTGGTTTTCAGTACTTC | CASSEARSLGFQYF
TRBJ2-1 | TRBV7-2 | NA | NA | TGTGCCATTAGCGTTGGTGAGCAGTTCTTC | CAISVGEQFF
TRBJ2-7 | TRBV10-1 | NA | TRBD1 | TGCGCCAGCAGTGAGACCAGGACAGGGGGCGAACGATACTTC | CASSETRTGGERYF
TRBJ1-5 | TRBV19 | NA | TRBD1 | TGTGCCAGCACTTTACGGCGGGACAGCCAGAGCAATCAGCCCCAGCATTTT | CASTLRRDSQSNQPQHF
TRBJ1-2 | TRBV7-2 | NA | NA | TGTGCCAGCAGCCCGACAGCTCAGGGTGGCTACACCTTC | CASSPTAQGGYTF
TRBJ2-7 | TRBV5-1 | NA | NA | TGCGCCAGCAGCTTGTGGAGGCCCTCCTACGAGCAGTACTTC | CASSLWRPSYEQYF
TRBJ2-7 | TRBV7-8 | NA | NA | TGTGCCAGCAGCTTAGAAAGTGGGCGGGGGCACTACGAGCAGTACTTC | CASSLESGRGHYEQYF
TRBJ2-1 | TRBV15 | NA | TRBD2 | TGTGCCACCAGCAGAGATATAGCGGGAGGAGGGGATGAGCAGTTCTTC | CATSRDIAGGGDEQFF
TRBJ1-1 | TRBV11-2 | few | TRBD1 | TGTGCCAGCAGCTGGGACAGGGCAATTGCTTTCTTT | CASSWDRAIAFF
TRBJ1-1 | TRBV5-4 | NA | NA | TGTGCCAGCAGCCCCCGGTCGGGAAAGAACACTGAAGCTTTCTTT | CASSPRSGKNTEAFF
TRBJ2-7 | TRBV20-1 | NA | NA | TGCAGTGCTAGAGGCGGCTACGAGCAGTACTTC | CSARGGYEQYF
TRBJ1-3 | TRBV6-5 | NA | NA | TGTGCCAGTAGCCAGGGTAGAGCGTCTGGAAACACCATATATTTT | CASSQGRASGNTIYF
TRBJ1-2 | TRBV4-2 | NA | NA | TGTGCCAGCAGCCAAGATAATACACAGGGCTATGGCTACACCTTC | CASSQDNTQGYGYTF
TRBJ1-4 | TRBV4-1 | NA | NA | TGCGCCAGCAGCCAAGATAATGGGGAGGGTGAAAAACTGTTTTTT | CASSQDNGEGEKLFF
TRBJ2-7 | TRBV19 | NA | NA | TGTGCCAGTAGTATAGAAGGGACGCGGGGCTTC | CASSIEGTRGF
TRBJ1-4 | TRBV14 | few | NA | TGTGCCAGCAGCCAAGATGTCGGGGATTGGGAAAAACTGTTTTTT | CASSQDVGDWEKLFF
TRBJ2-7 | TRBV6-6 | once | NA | TGTGCCAGCAGTTCCAGGGTCGAGCAGTACTTC | CASSSRVEQYF
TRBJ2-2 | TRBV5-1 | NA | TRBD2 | TGCGCCAGCAGCTTGGGGTCGGGGGGCACCGGGGAGCTGTTTTTT | CASSLGSGGTGELFF
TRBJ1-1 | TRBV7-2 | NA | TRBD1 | TGTGCCAGCAGCTTAGCGGGACAGGGAAGCGCTGAAGCTTTCTTT | CASSLAGQGSAEAFF
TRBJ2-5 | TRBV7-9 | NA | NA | TGTGCCAGCAGCTTAGTAGGGGCTCCCCAAGAGACCCAGTACTTC | CASSLVGAPQETQYF
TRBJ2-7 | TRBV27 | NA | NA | TGTGCCAGCAGCAAGGGGGGGGGCAGGGGTTCCTACGAGCAGTACTTC | CASSKGGGRGSYEQYF
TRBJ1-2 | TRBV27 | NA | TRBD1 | TGTGCCAGCAGTCTAGACAGGGACTATGGCTACACCTTC | CASSLDRDYGYTF
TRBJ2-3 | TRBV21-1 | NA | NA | TGTGCCAGCAGCATGATGAACACGGGTGGCACAGATACGCAGTATTTT | CASSMMNTGGTDTQYF
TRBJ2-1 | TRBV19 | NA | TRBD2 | TGTGCCAGTAGTCTAGCGGGGAATGAGCAGTTCTTC | CASSLAGNEQFF
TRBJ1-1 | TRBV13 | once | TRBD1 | TGTGCCAGCAGCCAGACAGGGCCCTGGCCCGAAGCTTTCTTT | CASSQTGPWPEAFF
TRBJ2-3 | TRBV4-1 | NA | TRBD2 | TGCGCCAGCAGCCTCTTTAGCGGGAGGACAGATACGCAGTATTTT | CASSLFSGRTDTQYF
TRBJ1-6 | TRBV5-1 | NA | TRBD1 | TGCGCCAGCAGCTTGATGGGACAGGTTAATAATTCACCCCTCCACTTT | CASSLMGQVNNSPLHF
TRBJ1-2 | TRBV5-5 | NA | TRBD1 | TGTGCCAGCAGCTCTGGGACAGGGAACTATGGCTACACCTTC | CASSSGTGNYGYTF
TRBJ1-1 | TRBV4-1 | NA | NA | TGCGCCAGCAGCCCGGCCCAAGGGGGGAACACTGAAGCTTTCTTT | CASSPAQGGNTEAFF
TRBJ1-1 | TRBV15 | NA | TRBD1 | TGTGCCACAGCTAGCGGCAGGGGGCTCACTGAAGCTTTCTTT | CATASGRGLTEAFF
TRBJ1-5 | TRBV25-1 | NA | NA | TGTGCCAGCAGTGAATATTCAGATAATCAGCCCCAGCATTTT | CASSEYSDNQPQHF
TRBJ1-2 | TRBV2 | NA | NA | TGTGCCAGCAGTTTCCCCGGGTCCTCTGGCTATGGCTACACCTTC | CASSFPGSSGYGYTF
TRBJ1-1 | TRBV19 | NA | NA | TGTGCCAGTAGTATAGCCTCAGGGTGGGACACTGAAGCTTTCTTT | CASSIASGWDTEAFF
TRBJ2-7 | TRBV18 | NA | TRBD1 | TGTGCCAGCTCGCCTGGGACAGGACTCTACGAGCAGTACTTC | CASSPGTGLYEQYF
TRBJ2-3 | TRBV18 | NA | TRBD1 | TGTGCCAGCTCAAAGGCAGGGGGCGGCACAGATACGCAGTATTTT | CASSKAGGGTDTQYF
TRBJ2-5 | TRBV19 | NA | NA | TGTGCCAGTAGTCGGACGGGCAGGGGCGGGGAGACCCAGTACTTC | CASSRTGRGGETQYF
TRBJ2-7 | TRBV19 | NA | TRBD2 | TGTGCCAGTAAAGCGACTAGCGGGAGATACTACGAGCAGTACTTC | CASKATSGRYYEQYF